A selection of T cell receptor beta chains follows, all from one sample in a study of blood T cell repertoires in COVID-19. TCRdb's table, derived via immunoSEQ multiplex PCR, lists solely in-frame clones and lacks some. The sample carries 100,000 to 150,000 clones, approximately 86% recorded once. The sample was peripheral blood. The source is a woman aged 70-85 years with COVID-19, enrolled during active disease. Each CDR3 is given with its conserved first and last residue. The D gene is left open where the match is weak. Clone size is stated in some rows and not others, as once, few, many or a class when expanded.

J | D | size | V | length | CDR3 | DNA
TRBJ1-2 | TRBD1 | once | TRBV28 | 14 | CASSKGGAFYGYTF | TGTGCCAGCAGTAAAGGGGGCGCTTTCTATGGCTACACCTTC
TRBJ2-5 | . | . | TRBV5-5 | 14 | CASSLRGDVETQYF | TGTGCCAGCAGCTTGAGGGGTGACGTCGAGACCCAGTACTTC
TRBJ2-7 | . | once | TRBV10-2 | 14 | CASTRRRDGGEQYF | TGCGCCAGCACCAGGCGGAGGGACGGTGGCGAGCAGTACTTC
TRBJ1-3 | . | . | TRBV4-1 | 16 | CASSPQDSPSGNTIYF | TGCGCCAGCAGCCCACAGGACAGTCCCTCTGGAAACACCATATATTTT
TRBJ1-2 | . | . | TRBV6-5 | 14 | CASSQRGLDYGYTF | TGTGCCAGCAGCCAGCGGGGGCTGGACTATGGCTACACCTTC
TRBJ1-6 | TRBD1 | . | TRBV2 | 13 | CASRGDSRPPLHF | TGTGCCAGCAGGGGGGACAGCCGCCCACCCCTCCACTTT
TRBJ1-2 | TRBD1 | . | TRBV18 | 15 | CASSPQQGAPYGYTF | TGTGCCAGCTCACCACAACAGGGGGCTCCCTATGGCTACACCTTC
TRBJ1-2 | TRBD1 | . | TRBV2 | 13 | CASWEGGYYGYTF | TGTGCCAGCTGGGAAGGGGGCTACTATGGCTACACCTTC
TRBJ1-1 | . | . | TRBV3-1/TRBV3-2 | 17 | CASSHVAGMGMNTEAFF | TGTGCCAGCAGCCACGTTGCAGGGATGGGGATGAACACTGAAGCTTTCTTT
TRBJ1-1 | . | . | TRBV2 | 14 | CASSGQVMNTEAFF | TGTGCCAGCAGTGGGCAGGTTATGAACACTGAAGCTTTCTTT
TRBJ2-3 | . | . | TRBV28 | 15 | CASSLVGQPTDTQYF | TGTGCCAGCAGTTTAGTCGGACAGCCCACAGATACGCAGTATTTT
TRBJ1-3 | TRBD1 | . | TRBV3-1/TRBV3-2 | 16 | CASSLRTGRSGNTIYF | TGTGCCAGCAGCCTCCGGACAGGGAGATCTGGAAACACCATATATTTT
TRBJ2-3 | TRBD2 | . | TRBV11-3 | 17 | CASSLSTSGDQLDTQYF | TGTGCCAGCAGCTTAAGCACTAGCGGGGACCAATTGGATACGCAGTATTTT
TRBJ2-6 | . | . | TRBV11-2 | 15 | CASSLRASGANVLTF | TGTGCCAGCAGCTTGCGAGCCTCTGGGGCCAACGTCCTGACTTTC
TRBJ2-6 | . | . | TRBV2 | 16 | CASSSQGIGGANVLTF | TGTGCCAGCAGCTCACAGGGAATTGGTGGGGCCAACGTCCTGACTTTC
TRBJ1-3 | . | few | TRBV19 | 15 | CASSRPSGSGNTIYF | TGTGCCAGTAGTAGGCCCTCGGGGTCCGGAAACACCATATATTTT
TRBJ2-1 | TRBD1 | . | TRBV6-5 | 15 | CASLNSGGNSNEQFF | TGTGCCAGCCTGAATTCAGGGGGTAATTCTAATGAGCAGTTCTTC
TRBJ2-3 | TRBD1 | . | TRBV5-4 | 15 | CASSTGGRSTDTQYF | TGTGCCAGCAGTACAGGGGGGAGGAGCACAGATACGCAGTATTTT
TRBJ2-7 | TRBD1 | . | TRBV6-1 | 14 | CASSEGGRGYEQYF | TGTGCCAGCAGTGAAGGGGGCAGGGGGTACGAGCAGTACTTC
TRBJ2-5 | . | . | TRBV4-2 | 16 | CASSQEKGGTGGTQYF | TGTGCCAGCAGCCAAGAGAAAGGTGGCACCGGCGGGACCCAGTACTTC
TRBJ2-5 | TRBD1 | . | TRBV6-5 | 14 | CASSRDRARETQYF | TGTGCCAGCAGCCGGGACAGGGCTAGAGAGACCCAGTACTTC
TRBJ1-3 | . | . | TRBV4-2 | 15 | CASSHQSRSGNTIYF | TGTGCCAGCAGCCATCAGTCCCGCTCTGGAAACACCATATATTTT
TRBJ1-1 | TRBD1 | . | TRBV25-1 | 15 | CASKGQGRRGTEAFF | TGTGCCAGCAAGGGACAGGGGAGGAGAGGAACTGAAGCTTTCTTT